Below, one TCR beta chain is given with its context. Its recognized antigen is unknown. It has no much larger one-base neighbor in the sample; base qualities were not kept. The data are from a study of memory CD4+ T cells and cytomegalovirus serostatus (dated by TCRdb to about 2019). For the study in its entirety: The 35 or so healthy Belgian adults in the cohort included 9 who were CMV seropositive and 24 who were CMV seronegative. CD4+ memory TCRbeta repertoires of a Belgian cohort with known cytomegalovirus serostatus were sequenced in order to replicate a published TCR-based CMV serostatus classifier. Findings and caveats that apply to the study as a whole: The original-framework classifier achieved a median bootstrapped AUC of about 0.94 with a 95% CI of 0.76-1.00 on the Belgian cohort. Results were interpreted as suggesting that the CMV-associated TCR signature is largely present in the CD4+ memory repertoire. For CMV serostatus prediction, a median bootstrapped AUC of roughly 0.94 was reached with the original framework, and a median bootstrapped AUC of around 0.9 was reached with a US-trained random forest. Unlike the original study, which covered naive and memory CD4+ and CD8+ populations, the Belgian study sequenced only CD4+CD45RO+ memory cells. Among the 150 to 200 previously reported CMV-associated TCRbeta sequences, 60 to 70 showed up in the CD4+ memory repertoires, with each one found in between one and five individuals.

Single viable CD3+CD4+CD8-CD45RO+ cells were sorted as memory CD4+ T cells on a FACSAria II. CMV serostatus was determined using a Roche Elecsys assay that detects serum IgG against CMV pp150, pp28, p38 and p52. Once the samples were thawed, total CD4+ T cells were enriched through positive selection using CD4 magnetic microbeads. The samples came from a different study that was designed specifically to examine the CD4+ T cell memory repertoire. Peripheral blood mononuclear cells were isolated and cryopreserved according to standard operating procedures, and serum was stored at -80 degrees C. CD3-PerCP (BW264/56), CD4-APC (RPA-T4), CD45RO-PE (UCHT1) and CD8-Pacific Orange (3B5) antibodies were used for staining, and non-viable cells were excluded with Sytox blue. The CDR3 numbers 15 residues from cysteine through phenylalanine. The CDR3 DNA has 45 bases and is translated from base 1. Trimming takes 5 bases off V and 0 bases off J; junction bases not matched to a gene: 5. CDR1 SGHTA and CDR2 FQGTGA are derived from the germline V gene.

Genomic DNA was extracted from sorted cells with the Quick-DNA Microprep Kit. Amplification of TCRbeta DNA was done with the immunoSEQ hsTCRbeta kit, following the protocol from the manufacturer. TCRbeta libraries were sequenced on an Illumina MiSeq instrument. As for how the authors treated the data: Once out-of-frame sequences had been removed, 2,204,828 distinct TCRbeta sequences were left, which works out to an average of about 67,000 per individual. Each individual was scored according to the count of 164 previously reported CMV-associated TCRbeta sequences and the total productive distinct TCRbeta count. A beta-binomial model was reimplemented in Python, and random forests from scikit-learn, run with default parameters, were trained on data from the US cohort. Classifier performance on the Belgian cohort was summarized as median AUC with percentile confidence intervals calculated over 10,000 bootstrap iterations. What TCRdb holds here is the immuneACCESS table cut down to in-frame rearrangements. Part of the clones is not present; checked against another copy, under half of the missing clones reflect an unresolved V gene, and the others are unexplained. V, J and clone size reflect that table, while D and trimming were determined from the DNA. This sample has about 46,000 clones in its table, and roughly 73% of those were observed once. The top ten clonotypes cover approximately 0.61% of the sample.

The sequence came from an adult in good health and CMV-seronegative. Sequenced sample: memory CD4+ T cells from blood. Recombination joined TRBV7-3 with TRBJ2-7; the junction holds 9 bases that match TRBD1. CDR3 protein: CASSPGQGYSYEQYF. The DNA sequence follows: TGTGCCAGCAGCCCCGGACAGGGGTACTCCTACGAGCAGTACTTC. Where the CDR3 stops, the reference TRBV7-3 and TRBJ2-7 genes take over; the full variable domain is GAGVSQTPSNKVTEKGKYVELRCDPISGHTALYWYRQSLGQGPEFLIYFQGTGAADDSGLPNDRFFAVRPEGSVSTLKIQRTERGDSAVYLCASSPGQGYSYEQYFGPGTRLTVT.